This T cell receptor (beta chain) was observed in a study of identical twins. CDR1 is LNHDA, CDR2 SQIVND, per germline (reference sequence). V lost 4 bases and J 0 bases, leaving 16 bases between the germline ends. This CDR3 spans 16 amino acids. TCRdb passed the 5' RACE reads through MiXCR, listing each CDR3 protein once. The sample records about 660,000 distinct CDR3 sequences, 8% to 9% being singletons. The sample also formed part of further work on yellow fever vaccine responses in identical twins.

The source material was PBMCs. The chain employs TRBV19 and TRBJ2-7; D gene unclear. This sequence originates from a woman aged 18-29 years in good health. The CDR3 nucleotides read TGTGCCAGTAGTAGATCGACTGCTGCCAGCTCCTACGAGCAGTACTTC. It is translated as CASSRSTAASSYEQYF.